This T cell receptor (beta chain) appears in the sequencing data of a study of blood T cell repertoires in COVID-19. Study at large: Acute and convalescent COVID-19 specimens originated in the United States, Italy and Spain. Nucleic acid was either cDNA or gDNA, and it came from T cells, B-cell-depleted T cells, or PBMCs.

This clone was observed a few times. Methods used by the authors: Quantification of nucleated cells was approximated via reference gene primer amplification. TCRdb's copy holds only in-frame clones and misses some; the assay was immunoSEQ multiplex PCR. V and J calls and clone size follow that table, whereas D and trimming were derived from the DNA. The sample includes over 100,000 clones, about four fifths seen only once; the top ten take 3.5% to 5.5%. The CDR3 is 13 residues long. The germline V gene encodes CDR1 SEHNR and CDR2 FQNEAQ (reference sequence). V lost 5 bases and J 0 bases, leaving 5 bases between the germline ends.

The TCR originated in a woman in her 70s with acute or convalescent COVID-19. Sequenced material: peripheral blood. The rearrangement links TRBV7-9 to TRBJ1-5; D uncertain. The CDR3 DNA follows: TGTGCCAGCAGCACAACTAGCAATCAGCCCCAGCATTTT. It codes for CASSTTSNQPQHF.